Given below is one T cell receptor (beta chain) in context. What it recognizes is unknown. The repertoire was sequenced with immunoSEQ multiplex PCR; TCRdb's copy has only in-frame clones and lacks some. The data hold some 280,000 clones, with approximately 94% observed a single time. This sample is drawn from a study of T cell responses to AZD1222 COVID-19 vaccine. Study-wide points: White British ancestry dominated among donors, who included more females, and clonal diversity was possibly underestimated.

Second-dose recipients at about 4 or about 12 weeks were treated as one pooled group. Losses at the gene ends were 4 bases for V and 6 bases for J; bases not matched to a gene: 9. CDR3 length: 15 residues. CDR1 SGHRS and CDR2 YFSETQ come from the germline V gene. The chain carries TRBV5-1 and TRBJ1-5, with TRBD1 matching over 8 bases. This sample comprised peripheral blood, obtained 28 days after the second AZD1222 dose. The sequence was collected from an adult who received the AZD1222 COVID-19 vaccine. The CDR3 sequence: CASSPEGTGGQPQHF. For the CDR3, the DNA is TGCGCCAGCAGCCCGGAAGGCACAGGGGGTCAGCCCCAGCATTTT.